The next 23 T cell receptor beta chains were all read from a single sample in a study of beta chain features in type 1 diabetes. Expressed TCRB transcripts were sequenced because the entire RNA isolate underwent reverse transcription. The repertoire was sequenced with immunoSEQ multiplex PCR; TCRdb's copy has only in-frame clones and lacks some. Of over 40,000 clones in the sample, approximately 68% were seen once. The antigens for these receptors are not known. Study observations and caveats: People with Type 1 diabetes carried modestly yet significantly shorter TCRB CDR3s in all four CD4+ subsets.

The sequenced sample consisted of Tregs from blood. These receptors came from a woman under 30 with type 1 diabetes.

The chain recombines TRBV10-3 with TRBJ2-1; possibly TRBD1 for D (6 bases). The CDR3 extends over 14 amino acids. V dropped 4 bases and J dropped 8 bases, with 15 bases sitting between them. Germline V lookup: CDR1 ENHRY, CDR2 SYGVKD. The CDR3 spells CAISGPPSGDEQFF. The DNA of the CDR3 is TGTGCCATCAGTGGCCCCCCGTCAGGGGATGAGCAGTTCTTC.

This clone was detected only a few times. This chain uses TRBV7-2 with TRBJ1-5; tentative D call: TRBD1 (6 bases). The germline V gene encodes CDR1 SGHTA and CDR2 FQGNSA. The CDR3 extends over 15 amino acids. The germline V and J ends were trimmed by 0 bases and 6 bases, with 12 bases remaining between them. The CDR3 coding sequence is TGTGCCAGCAGCTTAGCACAGGGTATGGGTCAGCCCCAGCATTTT. This translates into CASSLAQGMGQPQHF.

This chain joins TRBV6-5 and TRBJ2-7; 8 nucleotides line up with TRBD2. After removal of 0 bases from V and 3 bases from J, the junction contained 4 bases not matched to a gene. CDR3 length: 15 amino acids. From germline, CDR1 is MNHEY and CDR2 SVGAGI. The CDR3 DNA sequence: TGTGCCAGCAGTTACTCCGGGACTAGGGGCTACGAGCAGTACTTC. It codes for CASSYSGTRGYEQYF.

This chain joins TRBV7-9 and TRBJ1-2; 10 nucleotides agree with TRBD1. The CDR3 is 15 amino acids. J was trimmed by 8 bases and V by 2 bases; bases with no gene match: 8. Germline assignment: CDR1 SEHNR and CDR2 FQNEAQ (reference sequence). CDR3 in amino acids: CASSLPTGQGRGYTF. As DNA, the CDR3 is TGTGCCAGCAGCTTACCTACGGGACAGGGGAGAGGCTACACCTTC.

The chain recombines TRBV7-2 with TRBJ1-5, with D hard to call. Germline loops: CDR1 SGHTA, CDR2 FQGNSA. The V gene lost 6 bases and the J gene lost 4 bases, with 13 bases spanning the gap. The CDR3 totals 14 residues. This CDR3 reads CASSPVNFNQPQHF. In DNA, the CDR3 is TGTGCCAGCAGTCCCGTAAATTTTAATCAGCCCCAGCATTTT.

Only one count was recorded for this clone. This chain connects TRBV27 to TRBJ2-7, with 8 bases that match TRBD2. The CDR3 spans 15 residues. The germline V gene has CDR1 MNHEY and CDR2 SMNVEV (reference sequence). The V segment lost 5 bases and the J segment 5 bases; nucleotides outside the gene matches: 11. The CDR3 reads CASSAFRGGRNEQYF. Here the CDR3 DNA reads TGTGCCAGCAGTGCCTTTAGGGGCGGGAGGAACGAGCAGTACTTC.

This clone was seen a handful of times. This chain connects TRBV4-3 to TRBJ1-5; possible D gene TRBD1, 6 bases. The CDR3 consists of 15 residues. Germline V gene data show CDR1 as LGHNA and CDR2 as YSLEER. The germline V and J ends were trimmed by 0 bases and 6 bases, with 12 bases remaining between them. This CDR3 reads CASSQDRTEPQPQHF. The CDR3 region has the DNA TGCGCCAGCAGCCAAGATCGGACAGAGCCTCAGCCCCAGCATTTT.

The chain employs TRBV5-1 and TRBJ1-6; possible D gene TRBD1, 5 bases. There are 15 residues in the CDR3. Germline CDR1 and CDR2: SGHRS and YFSETQ. V was pared by 2 bases and J by 9 bases, with 15 bases between. As DNA, the CDR3 is TGCGCCAGCAGCTTACCCGACAGCGCATTTTCACCCCTCCACTTT. This codes for CASSLPDSAFSPLHF. The entire variable domain, with the rest obtained from reference TRBV5-1 and TRBJ1-6, is as follows: KAGVTQTPRYLIKTRGQQVTLSCSPISGHRSVSWYQQTPGQGLQFLFEYFSETQRNKGNFPGRFSGRQFSNSRSEMNVSTLELGDSALYLCASSLPDSAFSPLHFGNGTRLTVT.

This clone was counted only a few times. This chain uses TRBV18 with TRBJ1-3; the D gene is possibly TRBD1 (6 bases). The CDR3 sequence is 18 residues long. Germline values: CDR1 KGHSH, CDR2 LQKENI. V was shortened by 3 bases and J by 0 bases, with 18 bases between the two germline ends. DNA for the CDR3: TGTGCCAGCTCACCCTTCTTGACAGGCCAACTCTCTGGAAACACCATATATTTT. Translated, it gives CASSPFLTGQLSGNTIYF.

The chain is built from TRBV5-1 and TRBJ1-2; maybe TRBD1 (6 bases). Trimming stripped 4 bases from V and 3 bases from J, with 10 bases between. The germline V gene encodes CDR1 SGHRS and CDR2 YFSETQ. There are 13 residues in the CDR3. This CDR3 reads CASSESGDYGYTF. CDR3 bases: TGCGCCAGCAGCGAGTCAGGGGACTATGGCTACACCTTC.

V and J are TRBV19 and TRBJ1-1; 8 positions match TRBD1. CDR1 and CDR2 from the germline V gene are LNHDA and SQIVND (reference sequence). The CDR3 runs 15 residues. V gave up 7 bases and J gave up 4 bases; unmatched junction bases: 11. The CDR3 reads CASTPGTGGGTEAFF. CDR3 nucleotides: TGTGCCAGTACCCCCGGGACAGGAGGAGGCACTGAAGCTTTCTTT.

V gene TRBV6-5 combines with J gene TRBJ1-1; unclear D gene. Germline CDR1 and CDR2: MNHEY and SVGAGI. The CDR3 runs to 14 residues. V was trimmed by 6 bases and J by 0 bases, leaving 11 bases between them. The CDR3 bases are TGTGCCAGCAGGGTGGCAGGAATGAACACTGAAGCTTTCTTT. It specifies CASRVAGMNTEAFF.

The chain is built from TRBV27 and TRBJ1-1; D unresolved. The germline V gene has CDR1 MNHEY and CDR2 SMNVEV (reference sequence). V lost 0 bases to trimming and J lost 5 bases, with 16 bases between them. There are 16 residues in the CDR3. CDR3 protein: CASSLSSSASGTEAFF. CDR3 DNA sequence: TGTGCCAGCAGTTTATCGAGCTCCGCGTCGGGTACTGAAGCTTTCTTT.

J is TRBJ2-1 and V is TRBV7-2; 11 bases fit TRBD2. V shed 5 bases and J 4 bases; nucleotides not matched to a gene: 4. The CDR3 loop spans 15 amino acids. Germline V gene data show CDR1 as SGHTA and CDR2 as FQGNSA. The CDR3 coding sequence is TGTGCCAGCAGCCATAGCGGGGGGGCATACAATGAGCAGTTCTTC. Amino acid sequence: CASSHSGGAYNEQFF.

The chain's CDR3 is CASSYVNTQYF. The CDR3 nucleotides are TGTGCCAGCAGTTACGTAAATACGCAGTATTTT. The J gene is TRBJ2-3, the V gene TRBV6-5; D is undetermined. The CDR3 loop spans 11 amino acids. Germline V lookup: CDR1 MNHEY, CDR2 SVGAGI. With 2 bases removed from V and 7 bases from J, the gap between germline ends came to 4 bases.

V and J are TRBV27 and TRBJ2-1; weak D call: TRBD2 (5 bases). CDR1 is MNHEY, CDR2 SMNVEV, per germline (reference sequence). This CDR3 has 14 amino acids. Trimming cost V 5 bases and J 14 bases, with 22 bases left between them. In DNA form, the CDR3 reads TGTGCCAGCAGTACTACCTCGGGGTCAGCCTCCGAGTTCTTC. Protein product: CASSTTSGSASEFF.

This chain joins TRBV25-1 and TRBJ2-5, with D maybe TRBD2 (5 bases). V lost 1 base to trimming and J lost 1 base, with 13 bases between them. Germline lookup yields CDR1 MGHDK and CDR2 SYGVNS. This CDR3 is built from 16 residues. The CDR3 nucleotides read TGTGCCAGCAGTGAATCCCCCTGGGGAGTCCAAGAGACCCAGTACTTC. Its translation: CASSESPWGVQETQYF. The variable domain in full, completed from reference TRBV25-1 and TRBJ2-5, reads EADIYQTPRYLVIGTGKKITLECSQTMGHDKMYWYQQDPGMELHLIHYSYGVNSTEKGDLSSESTVSRIRTEHFPLTLESARPSHTSQYLCASSESPWGVQETQYFGPGTRLLVL.

The chain is built from TRBV7-2 and TRBJ2-5; 13 nucleotides match TRBD2. Germline CDR1 is SGHTA and CDR2 is FQGNSA. The junction had 5 bases not matched to a gene; V was cut back by 5 bases and J by 5 bases. This CDR3 comprises 15 residues. CDR3 DNA sequence: TGTGCCAGCAGCCAACTAGCGGGGGGGCACGAGACCCAGTACTTC. This encodes CASSQLAGGHETQYF.

This sequence joins TRBV6-1 and TRBJ1-1; D not resolved. Trimming removed 6 bases at V and 1 base at J, with 12 bases between. From germline, CDR1 is MNHNS and CDR2 SASEGT. The CDR3 is made up of 14 amino acids. DNA of the CDR3: TGTGCCAGCAGACCCCTGGCTGCGAACACTGAAGCTTTCTTT. This codes for CASRPLAANTEAFF.

The chain employs TRBV7-9 and TRBJ2-7; D not resolved. The germline V and J ends were trimmed by 1 base and 2 bases, with 6 bases remaining between them. The CDR3 loop spans 13 amino acids. Germline CDR1 is SEHNR and CDR2 is FQNEAQ (reference sequence). As DNA, the CDR3 is TGTGCCAGCAGCTTAGAGAACACCTACGAGCAGTACTTC. Amino acid sequence: CASSLENTYEQYF.

The rearrangement uses TRBV19 and TRBJ1-1; D not certain. Trimming took off 3 bases at V and 11 bases at J, with 16 bases between the two ends. The germline V gene encodes CDR1 LNHDA and CDR2 SQIVND (reference sequence). CDR3 length: 13 amino acids. DNA of the CDR3: TGTGCCAGTAGTATCCTGCCCCAACTCCCGGCTTTCTTT. It specifies CASSILPQLPAFF.

The chain links TRBV27 to TRBJ2-5; 8 bases agree with TRBD2. The germline CDR1 and CDR2 sequences are MNHEY and SMNVEV (reference sequence). The length of the CDR3 is 19 residues. V trimming: 0 bases; J trimming: 5 bases; junction bases outside the gene matches: 17. The DNA for the CDR3 is TGTGCCAGCAGTTTATCCGGGAGGGGGTCTAGCGGCTATATGGAGACCCAGTACTTC. Translating it yields CASSLSGRGSSGYMETQYF.

The chain carries TRBV7-2 and TRBJ2-1, with TRBD1 as a possible D gene (5 bases). The CDR3 has 15 amino acids. In germline, CDR1 is SGHTA, CDR2 FQGNSA. V dropped 2 bases and J dropped 9 bases, with 17 bases sitting between them. CDR3 nucleotides: TGTGCCAGCAGCTTATGGGTGATCCGTAGGGGTGAGCAGTTCTTC. Its translation: CASSLWVIRRGEQFF.